A selection of T cell receptor beta chains follows, all from one sample in a study of control samples from healthy donors and cancer patients. Generated by immunoSEQ multiplex PCR, the TCRdb table keeps only in-frame clones and is missing some. The sample includes 80,000 to 100,000 clones, around nine tenths of them seen just once. Input material: blood. The receptors stem from a man in his thirties or forties in good health. Each CDR3 is given with its conserved first and last residue. D genes are given only for firm matches.

j_call d_call v_call cdr3_aa
TRBJ1-1 . TRBV29-1 CSVVRGEAFF
TRBJ1-2 TRBD1 TRBV5-4 CASSLPIRGRGRASYGYTF
TRBJ1-5 . TRBV19 CASSSPDRGANQPQHF
TRBJ2-1 . TRBV7-3 CASSSPSYNEQFF
TRBJ1-2 . TRBV30 CAWTLGINYGYTF
TRBJ2-5 TRBD1 TRBV10-2 CASGGHTDRGQETQYF
TRBJ2-3 TRBD1 TRBV7-2 CASSLGGQGATDTQYF
TRBJ1-6 . TRBV27 CASAVPGRGGNSPLHF
TRBJ2-5 . TRBV7-8 CASSSLDPTVQETQYF
TRBJ1-1 . TRBV3-1/TRBV3-2 CASSQDSYSKDTEAFF
TRBJ2-1 . TRBV2 CASSGTSSYNEQFF
TRBJ2-3 TRBD2 TRBV7-8 CASSPNPGLNTDTQYF
TRBJ2-2 TRBD1 TRBV27 CASGTGNTGELFF
TRBJ2-7 . TRBV6-5 CASRYNPNLDEQYF
TRBJ2-5 TRBD1 TRBV2 CASTRDRGQETQYF
TRBJ2-7 TRBD1 TRBV12-5 CASGLGQGSNEEQYF
TRBJ1-2 . TRBV20-1 CSARFEYGYTF
TRBJ1-2 TRBD1 TRBV28 CASSSDRGVYGYTF
TRBJ1-6 . TRBV28 CASRTWGSPLHF
TRBJ2-2 . TRBV6-2/TRBV6-3 CASSLNTGELFF
TRBJ1-4 . TRBV15 CATSRRDQGPEKLFF
TRBJ2-2 . TRBV4-1 CASSQDPGRSTGELFF
TRBJ2-5 TRBD2 TRBV7-9 CASSPREGETQYF
TRBJ1-4 . TRBV28 CASSRYRATNEKLFF
TRBJ2-7 TRBD2 TRBV5-1 CASSQQAGVNPYEQYF
TRBJ1-6 . TRBV9 CASSVGDTHNSPLHF
TRBJ1-2 . TRBV5-1 CASKQGGGYGYTF
TRBJ2-6 . TRBV19 CATHRVSGANVLTF
TRBJ1-2 TRBD1 TRBV5-1 CASSLDRGTNYGYTF
TRBJ1-4 TRBD1 TRBV5-1 CASSPTGRTNEKLFF
TRBJ1-6 . TRBV6-6 CASRQNNSPLHF
TRBJ1-1 . TRBV27 CASTDPGRIGTEAFF
TRBJ2-3 . TRBV18 CASSPLNGGSTDTQYF
TRBJ2-7 . TRBV5-4 CASSHPGTSTYEQYF
TRBJ2-5 . TRBV6-5 CASQGQGTPTQYF
TRBJ1-4 . TRBV5-4 CASSFRSDNEKLFF
TRBJ1-5 . TRBV19 CASNPPGGTRWNQPQHF
TRBJ2-4 . TRBV3-1/TRBV3-2 CASSRTRRRRKRAKNIQYF